This T cell receptor beta chain was recovered during a study of OX40 agonist ivuxolimab in advanced cancers. At the level of the study: Mean age roughly 65 years, range about 20 to 79; about 85% male.

General study findings and limits: CD8+ T cells showed, on average, more clonal expansion than CD4+ cells. The study did not work out the antigen specificity of the expanded peripheral T cells.

As regards this clone: Its antigen is not identified.

The repertoire was sequenced with immunoSEQ multiplex PCR; TCRdb's copy has only in-frame clones and lacks some. The data show some 12,000 clones, with about 84% seen just once and more than 9% held by the top ten. V lost 2 bases to trimming and J lost 7 bases, with 8 bases between them. In germline, CDR1 is ENHRY, CDR2 SYGVKD. The CDR3 has 12 amino acids. This TCR was sampled from an adult with an advanced solid tumor such as melanoma, head and neck, liver or kidney cancer. The genes are TRBV10-3 and TRBJ1-2; D unresolved. This specimen consisted of CD4+ or CD8+ T cells sorted from blood, obtained in a trial of the OX40 agonist ivuxolimab. The CDR3 loop is CAISERSSGYTF. As DNA, the CDR3 is TGTGCCATCAGTGAGCGGTCGAGTGGCTACACCTTC.